This T cell receptor beta chain derives from a study of OX40 agonist ivuxolimab in advanced cancers. The CDR3 loop spans 13 amino acids. Trimming shortened V by 4 bases and J by 4 bases, and 13 bases separated the two germline ends. CDR1 SQVTM and CDR2 ANQGSEA come from the germline V gene. Libraries were prepared by immunoSEQ multiplex PCR; TCRdb keeps only in-frame clonotypes and omits some of them. The table has 77,000 or so clones, 80% to 95% seen once. The source material was CD4+ or CD8+ T cells sorted from blood, sampled in a trial of the OX40 agonist ivuxolimab. The chain combines TRBV29-1 with TRBJ2-5, with TRBD2 as a possible D gene (5 bases). The origin of this receptor is an adult with an advanced solid tumor such as melanoma, head and neck, liver or kidney cancer. CDR3 coding DNA: TGCAGCGTTGTTGATGGGAGAGGAGAGACCCAGTACTTC. Amino acid sequence: CSVVDGRGETQYF.